The entry that follows covers one TCR beta chain sequence. The conserved final phenylalanine or tryptophan is absent from the CDR3, which likely points to a read error. The DNA is left out, because the CDR3 cannot be placed on it with certainty; the CDR3 is given as TCRdb lists it. The data were taken from a study of T cells in Graves' hyperthyroidism and ophthalmopathy. The CDR3 has 8 amino acids, counting both end residues. The germline V gene encodes CDR1 SEHNR and CDR2 FQNEAQ (reference sequence). RNA transcripts served as the template for amplifying TCR beta CDR3 regions. The TCR CDR3 first-round RT-PCR relied on the HTBI primer set. TCRdb reprocessed the multiplex PCR reads via MiXCR and lists one record per CDR3 protein. The table includes roughly 500,000 distinct CDR3 sequences, roughly 46% detected once.

The gene calls are TRBV7-9 and TRBJ1-2; TRBD1 is taken as the D call from the table, unchecked against the DNA. Input material: peripheral blood or thyroid tissue (not recorded which). The sequence was collected from an adult woman with Graves' disease, either hyperthyroidism or ophthalmopathy (not recorded which). The CDR3: CASSSPGG.